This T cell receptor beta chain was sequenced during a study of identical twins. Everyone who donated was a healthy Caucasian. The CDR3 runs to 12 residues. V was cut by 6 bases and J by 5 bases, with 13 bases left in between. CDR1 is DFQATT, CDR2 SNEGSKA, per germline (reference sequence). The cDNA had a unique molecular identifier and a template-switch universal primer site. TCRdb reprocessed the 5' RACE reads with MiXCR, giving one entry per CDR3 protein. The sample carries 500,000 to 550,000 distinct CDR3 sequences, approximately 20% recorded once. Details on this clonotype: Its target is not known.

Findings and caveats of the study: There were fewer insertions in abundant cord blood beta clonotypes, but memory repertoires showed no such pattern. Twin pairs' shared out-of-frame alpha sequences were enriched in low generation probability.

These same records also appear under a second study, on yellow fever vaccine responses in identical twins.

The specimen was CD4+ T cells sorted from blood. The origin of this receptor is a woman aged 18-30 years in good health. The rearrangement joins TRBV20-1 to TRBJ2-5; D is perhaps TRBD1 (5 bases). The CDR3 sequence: CSALSQGETQYF. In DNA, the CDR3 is TGCAGTGCCTTAAGCCAGGGCGAGACCCAGTACTTC.